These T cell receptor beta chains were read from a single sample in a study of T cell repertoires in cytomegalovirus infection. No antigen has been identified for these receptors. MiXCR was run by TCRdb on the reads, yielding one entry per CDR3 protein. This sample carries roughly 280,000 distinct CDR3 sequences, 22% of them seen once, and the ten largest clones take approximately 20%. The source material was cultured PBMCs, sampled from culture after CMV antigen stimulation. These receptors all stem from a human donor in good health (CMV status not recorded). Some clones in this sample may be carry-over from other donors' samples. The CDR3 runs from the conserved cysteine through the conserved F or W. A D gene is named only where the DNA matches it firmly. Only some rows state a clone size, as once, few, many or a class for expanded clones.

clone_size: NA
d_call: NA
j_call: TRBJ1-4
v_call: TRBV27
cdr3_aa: CASIVREKLFF
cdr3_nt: TGTGCCAGCATAGTCAGGGAAAAACTGTTTTTT

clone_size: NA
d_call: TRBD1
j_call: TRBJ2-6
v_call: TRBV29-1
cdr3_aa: CSVEDRQGSLSGANVLTF
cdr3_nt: TGCAGCGTTGAAGATCGACAGGGGAGTTTGTCTGGGGCCAACGTCCTGACTTTC

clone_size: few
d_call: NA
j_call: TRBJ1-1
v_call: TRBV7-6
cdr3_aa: CASSSQEQLNTEAFF
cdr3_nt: TGTGCCAGCAGCTCGCAGGAACAGCTAAACACTGAAGCTTTCTTT

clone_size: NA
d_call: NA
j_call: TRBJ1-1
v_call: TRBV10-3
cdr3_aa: CAISESTGVAEAFF
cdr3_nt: TGTGCCATCAGTGAGTCGACTGGGGTCGCTGAAGCTTTCTTT

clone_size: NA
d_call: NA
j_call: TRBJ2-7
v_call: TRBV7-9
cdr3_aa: CASSQGGAGTYEQYF
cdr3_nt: TGTGCCAGCAGCCAGGGGGGTGCGGGGACCTACGAGCAGTACTTC

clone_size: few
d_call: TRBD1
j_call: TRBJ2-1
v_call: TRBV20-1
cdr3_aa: CSPYMTGRLYNEQFF
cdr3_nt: TGCAGTCCTTATATGACAGGGCGCCTTTACAATGAGCAGTTCTTC

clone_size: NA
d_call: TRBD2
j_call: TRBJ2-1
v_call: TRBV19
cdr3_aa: CASSITSSGKVEQFF
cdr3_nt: TGTGCCAGTAGTATCACCTCTAGCGGGAAGGTTGAGCAGTTCTTC

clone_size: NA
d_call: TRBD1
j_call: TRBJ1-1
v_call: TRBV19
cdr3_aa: CASSTIRSGTGGIFAEAFF
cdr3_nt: TGTGCCAGTAGTACAATCCGATCCGGGACAGGGGGCATCTTCGCTGAAGCTTTCTTT

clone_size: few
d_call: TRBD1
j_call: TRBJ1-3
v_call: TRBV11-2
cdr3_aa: CASSLGRQGSSGNTIYF
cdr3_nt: TGTGCCAGCAGCTTAGGTAGACAGGGAAGCTCTGGAAACACCATATATTTT

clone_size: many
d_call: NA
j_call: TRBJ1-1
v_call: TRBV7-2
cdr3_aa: CASRVMGEAFF
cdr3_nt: TGTGCCAGCAGGGTGATGGGTGAAGCTTTCTTT

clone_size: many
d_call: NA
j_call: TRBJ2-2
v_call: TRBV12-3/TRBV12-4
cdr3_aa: CASNRLRGSTGELFF
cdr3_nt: TGTGCCAGCAATCGACTAAGGGGAAGCACCGGGGAGCTGTTTTTT

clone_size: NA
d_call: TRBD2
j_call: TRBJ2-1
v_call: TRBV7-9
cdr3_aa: CASRERGSSYNEQFF
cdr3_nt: TGTGCCAGCAGAGAGCGGGGTAGCTCCTACAATGAGCAGTTCTTC

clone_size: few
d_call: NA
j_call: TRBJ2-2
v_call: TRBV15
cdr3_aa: CATSRETAGNTGELFF
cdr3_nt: TGTGCCACCAGCAGAGAAACAGCGGGGAACACCGGGGAGCTGTTTTTT

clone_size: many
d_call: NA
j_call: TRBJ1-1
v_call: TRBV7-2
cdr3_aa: CASSYGADNEAFF
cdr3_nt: TGTGCCAGCAGCTATGGGGCGGACAATGAAGCTTTCTTT

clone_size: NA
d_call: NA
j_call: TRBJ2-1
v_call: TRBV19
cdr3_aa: CASSILMSAFNNEQFF
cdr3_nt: TGTGCCAGTAGTATCCTAATGTCTGCCTTTAACAATGAGCAGTTCTTC

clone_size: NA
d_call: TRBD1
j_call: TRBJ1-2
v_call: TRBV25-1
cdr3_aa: CASSEYGTGDYGYTF
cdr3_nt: TGTGCCAGCAGTGAATATGGGACAGGGGACTATGGCTACACCTTC

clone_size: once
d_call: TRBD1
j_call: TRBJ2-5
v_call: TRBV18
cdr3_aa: CASSQDRVLETQYF
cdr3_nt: TGTGCCAGCTCACAAGACAGGGTTTTGGAGACCCAGTACTTC